This is a list of T cell receptor beta chains from one sample in a study of blood T cell repertoires in COVID-19. The assay was immunoSEQ multiplex PCR, and TCRdb's table has in-frame clones only and misses some. This sample has fewer than 250,000 clones; almost 90% occur once, and the top ten carry over 12%. Sample: PBMCs or T cells enriched from blood (not recorded which). The receptors come from a man aged 25 to 40 who had been exposed to COVID-19. Both conserved end residues are part of each CDR3. A D gene is named only where the DNA matches it firmly. Only some rows state a clone size, as once, few, many or a class for expanded clones.

J | D | V | size | CDR3 | DNA
TRBJ1-4 | NA | TRBV7-6 | NA | CASSLGAQGEDEKLFF | TGTGCCAGCAGCTTAGGGGCCCAGGGTGAAGACGAAAAACTGTTTTTT
TRBJ2-5 | TRBD2 | TRBV11-1 | NA | CASSSGLAEETQYF | TGTGCCAGCAGCTCGGGACTAGCGGAGGAGACCCAGTACTTC
TRBJ1-1 | NA | TRBV6-2/TRBV6-3 | NA | CASSYPIGGGRTEAFF | TGTGCCAGCAGTTACCCGATCGGGGGAGGGAGGACTGAAGCTTTCTTT
TRBJ1-2 | TRBD1 | TRBV18 | NA | CASSSDRAANYGYTF | TGTGCCAGCTCAAGCGACAGGGCCGCTAACTATGGCTACACCTTC
TRBJ2-3 | NA | TRBV5-1 | NA | CASSLVGGVADTQYF | TGCGCCAGCAGCTTGGTAGGCGGGGTGGCAGATACGCAGTATTTT
TRBJ2-7 | NA | TRBV27 | NA | CASSLLRSELPYEQYF | TGTGCCAGCAGTTTATTGCGTTCCGAGCTACCCTACGAGCAGTACTTC
TRBJ2-7 | TRBD2 | TRBV6-1 | NA | CASSEGLAGGLYEQYF | TGTGCCAGCAGTGAGGGACTAGCGGGGGGGCTATACGAGCAGTACTTC
TRBJ1-4 | NA | TRBV27 | few | CASSFGGSPEKLFF | TGTGCCAGCAGTTTTGGGGGGTCCCCTGAAAAACTGTTTTTT
TRBJ1-2 | NA | TRBV4-1 | once | CASSQRGTKKDGYTF | TGCGCCAGCAGCCAAAGGGGGACTAAAAAGGATGGCTACACCTTC
TRBJ2-2 | NA | TRBV9 | NA | CASSVVGRMGTGELFF | TGTGCCAGCAGCGTAGTTGGGCGTATGGGCACCGGGGAGCTGTTTTTT
TRBJ2-5 | NA | TRBV27 | NA | CASSPTQEETQYF | TGTGCCAGCAGTCCCACTCAAGAAGAGACCCAGTACTTC
TRBJ1-2 | NA | TRBV7-3 | NA | CASSLMVRETMNGYTF | TGTGCCAGCAGCTTAATGGTGCGGGAAACTATGAACGGCTACACCTTC
TRBJ1-6 | NA | TRBV6-5 | NA | CASSQGANSPLHF | TGTGCCAGCTCCCAAGGGGCCAATTCACCCCTCCACTTT
TRBJ2-3 | NA | TRBV2 | NA | CASSEPEDSYTQYF | TGTGCCAGCAGTGAACCAGAAGACAGTTATACGCAGTATTTT
TRBJ1-2 | TRBD1 | TRBV18 | NA | CASYFQTGTGYYGYTF | TGTGCCAGCTACTTCCAGACCGGGACAGGGTACTATGGCTACACCTTC
TRBJ2-1 | NA | TRBV2 | NA | CASSPTVGRHNEQFF | TGTGCCAGCAGTCCGACAGTAGGACGACACAATGAGCAGTTCTTC
TRBJ2-3 | TRBD2 | TRBV19 | NA | CASSTPLFSGGGDTQYF | TGTGCCAGTAGTACCCCCCTTTTTAGCGGGGGGGGAGATACGCAGTATTTT
TRBJ1-1 | TRBD1 | TRBV5-5 | NA | CASSDGQGQNTEAFF | TGTGCCAGCAGCGATGGACAGGGACAGAACACTGAAGCTTTCTTT
TRBJ1-6 | TRBD1 | TRBV5-1 | NA | CASSTGQVGSPLHF | TGCGCCAGCAGCACCGGACAGGTCGGTTCACCCCTCCACTTT
TRBJ1-1 | NA | TRBV19 | few | CASYHGGLNTEAFF | TGTGCCAGTTATCACGGGGGGCTGAACACTGAAGCTTTCTTT
TRBJ2-7 | NA | TRBV1 | NA | CTSSRKRDGGANSSYEQYF | TGCACCAGCAGCCGAAAAAGGGACGGGGGGGCCAATTCATCCTACGAGCAGTACTTC
TRBJ2-7 | NA | TRBV7-9 | NA | CASSVRDNLYEQYF | TGTGCCAGCAGCGTCCGGGACAACCTGTACGAGCAGTACTTC
TRBJ1-2 | TRBD1 | TRBV10-1 | NA | CASRGQGASTYGYTF | TGCGCCAGCAGGGGACAGGGGGCAAGCACATATGGCTACACCTTC
TRBJ2-3 | NA | TRBV4-3 | NA | CASSQMWEPSTDTQYF | TGCGCCAGCAGCCAAATGTGGGAGCCTAGCACAGATACGCAGTATTTT
TRBJ1-6 | NA | TRBV6-5 | once | CATKLLGGISPLHF | TGTGCCACCAAACTCTTGGGAGGGATCTCACCCCTCCACTTT
TRBJ1-2 | NA | TRBV18 | NA | CASSPPGGAELYDYGYTF | TGTGCCAGCTCACCCCCGGGGGGGGCCGAACTGTATGACTATGGCTACACCTTC
TRBJ2-1 | NA | TRBV11-3 | NA | CASSRFQANEQFF | TGTGCCAGCAGCCGTTTTCAGGCCAATGAGCAGTTCTTC
TRBJ1-2 | NA | TRBV14 | NA | CASSQDSRLTNYGYTF | TGTGCCAGCAGCCAAGATAGTCGCCTCACTAACTATGGCTACACCTTC